A single sample gave rise to the 29 T cell receptor beta chains below, sequenced in a study of blood T cells in healthy people across ages. A second about 7 to 11 cycle PCR used barcoded and J-beta primers. TCRdb used MiXCR to reprocess the 5' RACE reads, holding one entry per CDR3 protein. Counted here are around 1,500,000 distinct CDR3 sequences, 25% to 30% occurring once; the ten biggest clones make up more than 6%. Sequencing was done on a sample of blood. The receptors were gathered from a woman aged 25 to 39 in good health.

This chain joins TRBV7-9 and TRBJ2-7; 15 nucleotides line up with TRBD2. Germline-derived CDR1 and CDR2 are SEHNR and FQNEAQ (reference sequence). This CDR3 spans 15 amino acids. Losses at the gene ends were 4 bases for V and 5 bases for J; bases not matched to a gene: 3. CDR3 sequence (DNA): TGTGCCAGCAGCTCTGGGACTAGCGGGAGGCACGAGCAGTACTTC. Translated, it gives CASSSGTSGRHEQYF.

The rearrangement links TRBV5-1 to TRBJ2-5; tentatively, D is TRBD1 (5 bases). The closer fit of TRBJ2-7 to the DNA end suggests the J call may be wrong. The V gene's germline CDR1 is SGHRS and CDR2 YFSETQ. The CDR3 has 13 residues. CDR3 sequence: CASIFGQGDEQYF. CDR3 nucleotide sequence: TGCGCCAGCATCTTTGGGCAGGGCGACGAGCAGTACTTC.

On this clonotype: One junction end does not reproduce the germline sequence, and a read error may be involved. The chain recombines TRBV5-1 with TRBJ1-4, with unresolved D. The CDR3 is made up of 13 amino acids. Germline CDR1 SGHRS, CDR2 YFSETQ. CDR3 sequence reads: CASAIATDEKLFF. The CDR3 DNA follows: TGCGCCAGCGCGATTGCAACTGATGAAAAACTGTTTTTT.

This clonotype appeared many times. CDR3 region: CASSRTGWVDEQFF. The DNA of the CDR3 is TGTGCCAGCAGTAGGACAGGGTGGGTGGATGAGCAGTTCTTC. The V and J genes are TRBV6-6 and TRBJ2-1; the match to TRBD1 covers 8 bases. J lost 8 bases, V lost 5 bases, and 8 bases had no gene match. Germline V gives CDR1 MNHNY, CDR2 SVGAGI (reference sequence). This CDR3 is built from 14 residues.

Only a few counts were recorded for this clonotype. J is TRBJ1-2 and V is TRBV9, with D unresolved. In germline, CDR1 is SGDLS, CDR2 YYNGEE. The V end was cut by 0 bases, the J end by 2 bases, with 8 bases between. This CDR3 is built from 14 residues. CDR3 region: CASSVASSNYGYTF. As DNA, the CDR3 is TGTGCCAGCAGCGTAGCCAGTTCCAACTATGGCTACACCTTC.

This clonotype was seen only a few times. The chain recombines TRBV20-1 with TRBJ2-1; D is unclear. Germline CDR1 reads DFQATT; CDR2 reads SNEGSKA (reference sequence). There are 14 residues in the CDR3. The germline V and J ends were trimmed by 3 bases and 4 bases, with 13 bases remaining between them. In nucleotides, the CDR3 is TGCAGTGCTAGGGTCAGGAACCGATACAATGAGCAGTTCTTC. Amino acid sequence: CSARVRNRYNEQFF.

A remark on this clonotype: This may stem from a read error, because a much larger clone lies one nucleotide away. The rearrangement links TRBV7-2 to TRBJ2-7; no firm D call. CDR1 is SGHTA and CDR2 is FQGNSA in the germline V gene. The CDR3 is made up of 14 amino acids. Trimming left V 3 bases short and J 6 bases short, with 15 bases between. For the CDR3, the DNA is TGTGCCAGCAGCTTCCCGGCGGAAGCGACCGAGCAGTACTTC. Amino acid sequence: CASSFPAEATEQYF. The full variable domain, with the rest looked up from reference TRBV7-2 and TRBJ2-7, is GAGVSQSPSNKVTEKGKDVELRCDPISGHTALYWYRQSLGQGLEFLIYFQGNSAPDKSGLPSDRFSAERTGGSVSTLTIQRTQQEDSAVYLCASSFPAEATEQYFGPGTRLTVT.

The chain has TRBV7-9 and TRBJ1-2; tentative D call: TRBD1 (6 bases). Germline V gene lookup returns CDR1 SEHNR and CDR2 FQNEAQ (reference sequence). Trimming removed 0 bases at V and 8 bases at J, with 13 bases between. CDR3 length: 14 amino acids. The CDR3 DNA reads as TGTGCCAGCAGCTTAGCGGCGGGGGCGGGCGGCTACACCTTC. Its protein product is CASSLAAGAGGYTF.

This clonotype was counted only a few times. V is TRBV20-1 and J is TRBJ1-4, with a tentative D call TRBD1 (6 bases). Germline V lookup: CDR1 DFQATT, CDR2 SNEGSKA (reference sequence). The CDR3 totals 14 residues. The V and J ends lost 4 bases and 0 bases respectively, with 9 bases between them. CDR3 sequence (DNA): TGCAGTGCTACCACAGGGCCAACTAATGAAAAACTGTTTTTT. Its translation: CSATTGPTNEKLFF.

The sample holds a few counts of this clonotype. This rearrangement joins TRBV9 to TRBJ1-2; possible D gene TRBD1, 5 bases. V was trimmed by 4 bases and J by 8 bases, leaving 15 bases between them. Germline V gene data show CDR1 as SGDLS and CDR2 as YYNGEE. The CDR3 length is 13 residues. This CDR3 reads CASSRRDLGGYTF. DNA of the CDR3: TGTGCCAGCAGCCGCAGGGACTTGGGGGGCTACACCTTC.

This clonotype was recorded at least ten times. The rearrangement uses TRBV12-3 or TRBV12-4 and TRBJ2-6, with a possible D match to TRBD1 (6 bases). Between the trimmed V and J ends, which lost 10 bases and 1 base, there was a span of 17 bases. This CDR3 region has 16 residues. CDR3 bases: TGTGCCATCACACAGGGCACGGTTTCTGGGGCCAACGTCCTGACTTTC. This gives the protein CAITQGTVSGANVLTF.

There are a few counts of this clonotype. J is TRBJ2-5 and V is TRBV2; D is uncertain. Germline loops: CDR1 SNHLY, CDR2 FYNNEI. Trimming cost V 3 bases and J 9 bases, with 11 bases left between them. The CDR3 has 12 amino acids. For the CDR3, the DNA is TGTGCCAGCAGTGAGGACGCTCAGGCCCAGTACTTC. As protein: CASSEDAQAQYF. The full variable domain, in which reference TRBV2 and TRBJ2-5 provide the parts outside the CDR3, is EPEVTQTPSHQVTQMGQEVILRCVPISNHLYFYWYRQILGQKVEFLVSFYNNEISEKSEIFDDQFSVERPDGSNFTLKIRSTKLEDSAMYFCASSEDAQAQYFGPGTRLLVL.

This clonotype was picked up many times. The J gene is TRBJ2-5, the V gene TRBV7-2, with 11 bases matching TRBD2. Germline loops: CDR1 SGHTA, CDR2 FQGNSA. This CDR3 comprises 15 residues. Trimming took 3 bases from V and 7 from J; bases not matched to a gene: 7. The CDR3 nucleotides are TGTGCCAGCAGCTTGGGGCTAGCGGGAGGTGGGACCCAGTACTTC. Protein product: CASSLGLAGGGTQYF.

This clonotype was seen only a few times. The chain combines TRBV10-2 with TRBJ2-5, with D possibly called TRBD1 or TRBD2 (5 bases each). Trimming took off 4 bases at V and 2 bases at J, with 11 bases between the two ends. The germline V gene has CDR1 WSHSY and CDR2 SAAADI. The length of the CDR3 is 14 residues. The CDR3 here is CASSAWGSQETQYF. The CDR3 region has the DNA TGCGCCAGCAGTGCTTGGGGGAGTCAAGAGACCCAGTACTTC.

The chain employs TRBV4-1 and TRBJ1-2; maybe TRBD1 (5 bases). The CDR3 contains 15 residues. Germline V gene sequence: CDR1 MGHRA, CDR2 YSYEKL. V lost 6 bases and J lost 1, with 15 bases in between. The CDR3 DNA follows: TGCGCCAGCAGTATGAGCTCAGGGATTAACTATGGCTACACCTTC. This gives the protein CASSMSSGINYGYTF.

This clonotype was found many times. The chain recombines TRBV4-1 with TRBJ2-1, with D possibly matching TRBD2 (5 bases). Germline CDR1 is MGHRA and CDR2 is YSYEKL. The germline V and J ends were trimmed by 7 bases and 7 bases, with 23 bases remaining between them. The CDR3 is made up of 16 amino acids. CDR3 region: CASTQLLVLHTNEQFF. The CDR3, as DNA: TGCGCCAGCACTCAATTACTAGTTCTACATACAAATGAGCAGTTCTTC.

This clonotype was observed at least ten times. V and J are TRBV6-6 and TRBJ2-7; D might be TRBD1 (8 bases). There are 14 residues in the CDR3. Between the trimmed V and J ends, which lost 5 bases and 2 bases, there was a span of 13 bases. The germline gives CDR1 MNHNY, CDR2 SVGAGI (reference sequence). This CDR3 reads CASSHRGGAYEQYF. In nucleotides, the CDR3 is TGTGCCAGCAGTCACAGGGGGGGGGCCTACGAGCAGTACTTC.

This clonotype was counted a few times. The chain carries TRBV27 and TRBJ2-5; the D gene could be TRBD1 or TRBD2 (5 bases each). The CDR3 spans 14 residues. Deletions cut 3 bases from V and 7 bases from J, with 15 bases between. CDR1 MNHEY and CDR2 SMNVEV come from the germline V gene (reference sequence). The CDR3 reads CASSFSVRGRTQYF. In DNA, the CDR3 is TGTGCCAGCAGTTTTTCCGTTCGGGGCCGGACCCAGTACTTC.

J is TRBJ2-7 and V is TRBV18; D gene unclear. The CDR3 totals 15 residues. Germline CDR1 reads KGHSH; CDR2 reads LQKENI. Trimming pared 2 bases from V and 0 bases from J, leaving 11 bases between. The CDR3 region is CASSPIGHSSYEQYF. CDR3 in DNA: TGTGCCAGCTCACCAATCGGCCATAGCTCCTACGAGCAGTACTTC.

The chain recombines TRBV9 with TRBJ1-5, with D unclear. The CDR3 spans 18 residues. The ends were cut back, 0 bases at V and 0 bases at J, with 16 bases in the middle. Germline-derived CDR1 and CDR2 are SGDLS and YYNGEE. CDR3 loop: CASSVVAGSGFSNQPQHF. The CDR3 DNA follows: TGTGCCAGCAGCGTAGTAGCCGGCAGCGGTTTTAGCAATCAGCCCCAGCATTTT.

In this sample, this clonotype turned up many times. The chain employs TRBV20-1 and TRBJ2-7; D not certain. Germline V gene sequence: CDR1 DFQATT, CDR2 SNEGSKA (reference sequence). Trimming cost V 7 bases and J 0 bases, with 7 bases left between them. This CDR3 region has 11 residues. The CDR3 protein is CSVISSYEQYF. The CDR3 nucleotides read TGCAGTGTCATAAGCTCCTACGAGCAGTACTTC.

This clonotype was seen more than once but under ten times. The rearrangement joins TRBV7-2 to TRBJ2-7; no reliable D call. The CDR3 totals 13 residues. The V end lost 0 bases, the J end lost 7 bases, and 10 bases lay between the germline ends. The germline V gene has CDR1 SGHTA and CDR2 FQGNSA. The CDR3 sequence: CASSLADPLEQYF. The CDR3 DNA reads as TGTGCCAGCAGCTTAGCGGACCCCCTGGAGCAGTACTTC. Drawing the rest from reference TRBV7-2 and TRBJ2-7, the complete variable domain is GAGVSQSPSNKVTEKGKDVELRCDPISGHTALYWYRQSLGQGLEFLIYFQGNSAPDKSGLPSDRFSAERTGGSVSTLTIQRTQQEDSAVYLCASSLADPLEQYFGPGTRLTVT.

The chain recombines TRBV25-1 with TRBJ1-6; 7 bases match TRBD1. The CDR3 has 14 amino acids. Trimming removed 3 bases from V and 7 bases from J; junction bases left unmatched: 3. CDR1 MGHDK and CDR2 SYGVNS come from the germline V gene. The CDR3 DNA follows: TGTGCCAGCAGTGACAGACAGGGAAATTCACCCCTCCACTTT. Protein sequence: CASSDRQGNSPLHF.

This clonotype was detected only once. The CDR3 sequence is CASSWTGNIDEQYF. The CDR3 coding sequence is TGTGCCAGCAGTTGGACAGGGAATATCGATGAGCAGTACTTC. The chain uses TRBV2 and TRBJ2-5; 8 bases are a match to TRBD1. CDR3 size: 14 residues. Germline V lookup: CDR1 SNHLY, CDR2 FYNNEI. Trimming removed 5 bases from V and 11 bases from J; junction bases left unmatched: 13.

Points on this clonotype: This may be a read error: a much more frequent sequence differs by one nucleotide. The chain employs TRBV2 and TRBJ2-5; tentatively, D is TRBD2 (5 bases). Germline V gene data show CDR1 as SNHLY and CDR2 as FYNNEI. The CDR3 has 11 amino acids. Trimming pared 7 bases from V and 11 bases from J, leaving 14 bases between. The CDR3 loop is CASTAVNEQYF. In DNA form, the CDR3 reads TGTGCCAGCACAGCGGTGAATGAGCAGTACTTC.

The chain joins TRBV28 to TRBJ1-6; tentative D call: TRBD1 (6 bases). The germline CDR1 and CDR2 sequences are MDHEN and SYDVKM. The CDR3 runs to 16 residues. V was trimmed by 7 bases and J by 10 bases, leaving 23 bases between them. Here the CDR3 reads CASKVGQGQSGSPLHF. CDR3 nucleotides: TGTGCCAGCAAAGTGGGGCAGGGGCAGTCGGGATCACCCCTCCACTTT.

At least ten counts were recorded for this clonotype. The genes are TRBV29-1 and TRBJ2-1, with D unclear. The length of the CDR3 is 13 residues. Germline V gene lookup returns CDR1 SQVTM and CDR2 ANQGSEA. Trimming removed 0 bases from V and 5 bases from J, with 8 bases in between. CDR3 sequence: CSVEDIRDNEQFF. CDR3 coding DNA: TGCAGCGTTGAAGATATAAGGGACAATGAGCAGTTCTTC.

In its sample, this clonotype was seen a few times. The chain carries TRBV5-1 and TRBJ1-1, with D possibly TRBD1 on 6 matching bases. The CDR3 runs to 19 residues. Trimming cost V 0 bases and J 3 bases, with 24 bases left between them. The germline V gene encodes CDR1 SGHRS and CDR2 YFSETQ. CDR3 in amino acids: CASSLGQARRPPQDTEAFF. The CDR3 nucleotides are TGCGCCAGCAGCTTGGGACAGGCGCGTAGACCACCTCAGGACACTGAAGCTTTCTTT.

J is TRBJ2-5 and V is TRBV18; TRBD2 might be the D (5 bases). V gave up 3 bases and J gave up 5 bases, with 10 bases separating them. CDR3 length equals 13 residues. In germline, CDR1 is KGHSH, CDR2 LQKENI. CDR3 bases: TGTGCCAGCTCACCGGCGACTATGGAGACCCAGTACTTC. It yields the protein CASSPATMETQYF.